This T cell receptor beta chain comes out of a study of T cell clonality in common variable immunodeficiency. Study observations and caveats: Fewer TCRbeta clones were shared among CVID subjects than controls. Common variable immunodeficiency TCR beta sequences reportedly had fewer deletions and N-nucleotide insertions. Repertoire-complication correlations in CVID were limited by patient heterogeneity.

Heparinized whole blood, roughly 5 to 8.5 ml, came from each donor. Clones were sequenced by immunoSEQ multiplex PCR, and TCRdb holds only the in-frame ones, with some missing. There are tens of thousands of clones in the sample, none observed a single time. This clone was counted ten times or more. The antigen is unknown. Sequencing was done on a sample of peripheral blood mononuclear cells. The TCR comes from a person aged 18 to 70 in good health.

CDR3 bases read: TGCGCCAGCAGCGGGCCGGGACAGGGGCGTACTGAA. Translation gives CASSGPGQGRTE. The CDR3 as a whole reads CASSGPGQGRTEAFF. The chain combines TRBV5-1 with TRBJ1-1; TRBD1 agrees at 10 bases. The read stops 3 residues short of the end of the CDR3; the missing end is completed from the germline J gene. Trimming cost V 4 bases and J 5 bases; bases outside gene matches: 8. The CDR3 extends over 15 amino acids. The germline gives CDR1 SGHRS, CDR2 YFSETQ. Variable domain in full (rest from reference TRBV5-1 and TRBJ1-1): KAGVTQTPRYLIKTRGQQVTLSCSPISGHRSVSWYQQTPGQGLQFLFEYFSETQRNKGNFPGRFSGRQFSNSRSEMNVSTLELGDSALYLCASSGPGQGRTEAFFGQGTRLTVV.